These T cell receptor beta chains were read from a single sample in a study of T-cell reconstitution after alpha-beta-depleted transplantation in children. Each CDR3 protein gets one entry after TCRdb re-called the PCR reads with MiXCR. The table records around 700,000 distinct CDR3 sequences, over 10% of them present only once. The specimen was PBMCs, collected before TCRalphabeta/CD19-depleted stem cell transplant. These receptors originate from a girl between 2 and 10 years old with congenital amegakaryocytic thrombocytopenia, due to receive a stem cell transplant. The CDR3 runs from the conserved cysteine through the conserved F or W. A D gene is named only where the DNA matches it firmly. Some rows mark clone size as missing; the rest say once, few, many or name a class of expanded clone.

TRBJ2-1 | TRBD2 | TRBV7-8 | - | CASSLEGLAGRNEQFF | TGTGCCAGCAGCTTAGAGGGACTAGCGGGAAGGAATGAGCAGTTCTTC
TRBJ1-6 | TRBD1 | TRBV5-1 | many | CASSVDPGQILNSPLHF | TGCGCCAGCAGCGTGGATCCGGGACAGATCCTTAATTCACCCCTCCACTTT
TRBJ2-3 | - | TRBV5-1 | few | CASSLRSGLNSDTQYF | TGCGCCAGCAGCTTGAGGTCAGGTCTAAATTCAGATACGCAGTATTTT
TRBJ1-1 | TRBD1 | TRBV10-3 | many | CAIRIGQGTPEAFF | TGTGCCATCAGAATCGGACAGGGGACACCTGAAGCTTTCTTT
TRBJ2-1 | - | TRBV7-2 | many | CASSLVRVSYNEQFF | TGTGCCAGCAGCTTAGTTAGGGTTTCCTACAATGAGCAGTTCTTC
TRBJ2-1 | TRBD2 | TRBV6-1 | many | CASTTVGGNNEQFF | TGTGCCAGCACGACGGTGGGAGGGAACAATGAGCAGTTCTTC
TRBJ2-5 | - | TRBV15 | many | CATSRDSVSKTQYF | TGTGCCACCAGCAGAGATTCTGTGTCGAAGACCCAGTACTTC
TRBJ2-2 | - | TRBV5-1 | many | CASSLGGAVDTGELFF | TGCGCCAGCAGCTTAGGGGGAGCGGTCGACACCGGGGAGCTGTTTTTT
TRBJ2-5 | TRBD2 | TRBV4-2 | - | CASSPFGLAGIQETQYF | TGTGCCAGCAGCCCTTTCGGACTAGCGGGTATCCAAGAGACCCAGTACTTC
TRBJ2-7 | TRBD1 | TRBV12-5 | few | CASGLDRGPRDEQYF | TGTGCTAGTGGTTTGGACAGGGGGCCACGGGACGAGCAGTACTTC
TRBJ2-3 | - | TRBV7-2 | few | CASSQTPPPSTDTQYF | TGTGCCAGCAGCCAAACACCCCCGCCTAGCACAGATACGCAGTATTTT
TRBJ1-2 | - | TRBV5-1 | - | CASSFGAGNYGYTF | TGCGCCAGCAGCTTCGGGGCGGGGAACTATGGCTACACCTTC
TRBJ1-3 | - | TRBV29-1 | many | CSVEDRGSGNTIYF | TGCAGCGTTGAAGACAGGGGATCCGGAAACACCATATATTTT
TRBJ2-7 | - | TRBV11-2 | - | CASSLDGSFYEQYF | TGTGCCAGCAGCTTAGATGGCTCCTTCTACGAGCAGTACTTC
TRBJ2-1 | TRBD2 | TRBV12-3/TRBV12-4 | few | CASSLSLAGGGEQFF | TGTGCCAGCAGTCTATCCCTAGCGGGAGGAGGGGAGCAGTTCTTC
TRBJ2-3 | - | TRBV2 | - | CASIFRALLFTDTQYF | TGTGCCAGCATCTTTCGGGCTCTACTATTCACAGATACGCAGTATTTT
TRBJ1-4 | TRBD1 | TRBV10-3 | many | CAINPGTGGNEKLFF | TGTGCCATCAACCCCGGGACAGGAGGAAATGAAAAACTGTTTTTT
TRBJ2-2 | TRBD2 | TRBV6-1 | - | CASRRGTSGHTGELFF | TGTGCCAGCAGGAGGGGGACTAGCGGTCACACCGGGGAGCTGTTTTTT
TRBJ2-1 | - | TRBV29-1 | - | CSVDTVGFF | TGCAGCGTTGACACCGTAGGGTTCTTC
TRBJ1-1 | - | TRBV27 | - | CASSLYNIYSGTIKRGSTEAFF | TGTGCCAGCAGTCTATATAACATATACTCCGGGACTATAAAGAGGGGATCCACTGAAGCTTTCTTT
TRBJ2-7 | TRBD2 | TRBV11-2 | - | CASSLELAGVYF | TGTGCCAGCAGCTTAGAACTAGCGGGAGTGTACTTC
TRBJ2-6 | - | TRBV11-2 | - | CASSAGEANVLTF | TGTGCCAGCAGCGCAGGGGAAGCCAACGTCCTGACTTTC
TRBJ2-1 | TRBD2 | TRBV9 | - | CASSDGLADNEQFF | TGTGCCAGCAGCGATGGACTAGCGGACAATGAGCAGTTCTTC
TRBJ2-3 | - | TRBV7-8 | few | CASSLTDGISTDTQYF | TGTGCCAGCAGCTTAACCGACGGGATAAGCACAGATACGCAGTATTTT
TRBJ1-2 | - | TRBV5-1 | many | CASSAKTEANYGYTF | TGCGCCAGCAGCGCAAAGACGGAAGCTAACTATGGCTACACCTTC
TRBJ2-7 | - | TRBV20-1 | - | CSAQLPQGGYEQYF | TGCAGTGCTCAGCTCCCCCAGGGTGGGTACGAGCAGTACTTC
TRBJ2-7 | - | TRBV20-1 | many | CSARGPIWGTYEQYF | TGCAGTGCTAGAGGCCCCATCTGGGGAACCTACGAGCAGTACTTC
TRBJ2-1 | TRBD2 | TRBV3-1 | many | CASSQELAGNEQFF | TGTGCCAGCAGCCAAGAACTAGCGGGTAATGAGCAGTTCTTC
TRBJ1-4 | - | TRBV10-3 | - | CAISEGQNEKLFF | TGTGCCATCAGTGAGGGACAGAATGAAAAACTGTTTTTT
TRBJ1-4 | - | TRBV29-1 | few | CSVGISASEKLFF | TGCAGCGTTGGCATTAGTGCCAGTGAAAAACTGTTTTTT
TRBJ2-2 | TRBD1 | TRBV20-1 | few | CSATTGQPNTGELFF | TGCAGTGCTACCACGGGACAGCCGAACACCGGGGAGCTGTTTTTT
TRBJ2-6 | - | TRBV14 | many | CASSHEQYSGANVLTF | TGTGCCAGCAGCCATGAACAGTACTCTGGGGCCAACGTCCTGACTTTC
TRBJ1-4 | - | TRBV12-3/TRBV12-4 | - | CASSFWTPEHEKLFF | TGTGCCAGCAGTTTTTGGACCCCAGAGCATGAAAAACTGTTTTTT
TRBJ1-6 | - | TRBV4-2 | many | CASSQAYLKTGNSPLHF | TGTGCCAGCAGCCAAGCCTACCTCAAGACGGGGAATTCACCCCTCCACTTT
TRBJ2-7 | TRBD2 | TRBV15 | many | CATSRVGLGHYEQYF | TGTGCCACCAGCAGAGTGGGACTAGGCCACTACGAGCAGTACTTC
TRBJ1-5 | - | TRBV7-2 | once | CASSLWEYQPQHF | TGTGCCAGCAGCTTGTGGGAGTATCAGCCCCAGCATTTT
TRBJ1-1 | - | TRBV19 | few | CASTSLTEAFF | TGTGCCAGTACCTCCCTCACTGAAGCTTTCTTT